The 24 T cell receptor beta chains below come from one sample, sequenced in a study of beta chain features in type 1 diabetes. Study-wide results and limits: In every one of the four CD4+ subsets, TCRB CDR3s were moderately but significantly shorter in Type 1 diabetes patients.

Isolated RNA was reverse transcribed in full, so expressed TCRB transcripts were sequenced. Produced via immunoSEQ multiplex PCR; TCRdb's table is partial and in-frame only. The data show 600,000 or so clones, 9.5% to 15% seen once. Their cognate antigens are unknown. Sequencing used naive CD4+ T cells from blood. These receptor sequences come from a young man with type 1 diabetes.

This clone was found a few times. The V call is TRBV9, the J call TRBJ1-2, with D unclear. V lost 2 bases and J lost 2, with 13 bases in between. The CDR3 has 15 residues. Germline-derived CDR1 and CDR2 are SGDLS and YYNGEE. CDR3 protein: CASSVGLGGNYGYTF. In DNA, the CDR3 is TGTGCCAGCAGCGTCGGCCTAGGTGGGAACTATGGCTACACCTTC.

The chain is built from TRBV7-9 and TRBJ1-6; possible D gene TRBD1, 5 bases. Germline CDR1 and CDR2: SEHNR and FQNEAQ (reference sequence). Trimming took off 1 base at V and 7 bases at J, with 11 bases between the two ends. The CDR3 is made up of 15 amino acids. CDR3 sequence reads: CASSLVQVPNSPLHF. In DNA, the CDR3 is TGTGCCAGCAGCTTAGTACAGGTTCCCAATTCACCCCTCCACTTT. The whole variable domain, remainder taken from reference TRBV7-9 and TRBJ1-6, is DTGVSQNPRHKITKRGQNVTFRCDPISEHNRLYWYRQTLGQGPEFLTYFQNEAQLEKSRLLSDRFSAERPKGSFSTLEIQRTEQGDSAMYLCASSLVQVPNSPLHFGNGTRLTVT.

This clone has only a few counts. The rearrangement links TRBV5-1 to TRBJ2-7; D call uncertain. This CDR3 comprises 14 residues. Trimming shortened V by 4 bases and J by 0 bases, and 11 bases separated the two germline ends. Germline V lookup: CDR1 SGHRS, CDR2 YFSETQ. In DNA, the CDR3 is TGCGCCAGCAGCCATAGCCCTAGCTCCTACGAGCAGTACTTC. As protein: CASSHSPSSYEQYF.

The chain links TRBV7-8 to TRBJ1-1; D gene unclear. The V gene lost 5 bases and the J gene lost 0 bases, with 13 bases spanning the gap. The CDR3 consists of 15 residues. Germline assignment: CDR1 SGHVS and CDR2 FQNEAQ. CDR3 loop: CASSPWTAMNTEAFF. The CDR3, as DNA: TGTGCCAGCAGCCCCTGGACCGCGATGAACACTGAAGCTTTCTTT.

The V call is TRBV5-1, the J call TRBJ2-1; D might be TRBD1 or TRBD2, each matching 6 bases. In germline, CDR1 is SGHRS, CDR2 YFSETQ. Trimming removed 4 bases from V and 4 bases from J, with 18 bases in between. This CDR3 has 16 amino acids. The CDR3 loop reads CASSPNSWGAYNEQFF. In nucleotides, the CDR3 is TGCGCCAGCAGCCCCAATTCATGGGGGGCATACAATGAGCAGTTCTTC.

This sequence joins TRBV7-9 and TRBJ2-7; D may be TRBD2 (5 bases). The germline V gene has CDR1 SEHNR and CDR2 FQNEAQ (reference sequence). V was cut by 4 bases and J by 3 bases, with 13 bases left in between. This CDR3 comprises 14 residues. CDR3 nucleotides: TGTGCCAGCAGCTGGGCCCGGGATAACTACGAGCAGTACTTC. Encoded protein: CASSWARDNYEQYF.

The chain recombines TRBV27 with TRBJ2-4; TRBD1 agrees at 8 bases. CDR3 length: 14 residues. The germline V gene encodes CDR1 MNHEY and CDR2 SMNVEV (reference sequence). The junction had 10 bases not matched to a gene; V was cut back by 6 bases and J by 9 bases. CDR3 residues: CASSTDRGSGIQYF. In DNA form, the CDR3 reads TGTGCCAGCAGCACTGACAGGGGTTCGGGCATTCAGTACTTC.

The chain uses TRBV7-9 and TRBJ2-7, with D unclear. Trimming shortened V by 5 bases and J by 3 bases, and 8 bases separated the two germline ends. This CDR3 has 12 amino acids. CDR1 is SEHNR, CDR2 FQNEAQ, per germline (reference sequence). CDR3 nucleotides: TGTGCCAGCAGCGTGACACTCTACGAGCAGTACTTC. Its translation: CASSVTLYEQYF. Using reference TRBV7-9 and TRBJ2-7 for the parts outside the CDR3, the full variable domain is DTGVSQNPRHKITKRGQNVTFRCDPISEHNRLYWYRQTLGQGPEFLTYFQNEAQLEKSRLLSDRFSAERPKGSFSTLEIQRTEQGDSAMYLCASSVTLYEQYFGPGTRLTVT.

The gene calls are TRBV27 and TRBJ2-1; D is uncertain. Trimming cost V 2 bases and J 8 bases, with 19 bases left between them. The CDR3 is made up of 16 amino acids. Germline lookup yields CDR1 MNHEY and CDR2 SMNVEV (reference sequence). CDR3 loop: CASSLALSSTWYEQFF. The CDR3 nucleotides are TGTGCCAGCAGTTTAGCGTTGTCTAGTACGTGGTATGAGCAGTTCTTC.

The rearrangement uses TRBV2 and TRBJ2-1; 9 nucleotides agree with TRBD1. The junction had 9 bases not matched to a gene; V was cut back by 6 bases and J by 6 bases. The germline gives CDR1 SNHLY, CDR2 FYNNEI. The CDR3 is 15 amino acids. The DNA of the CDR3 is TGTGCCAGCAGATCCGGGACAGGGTTGGTCAATGAGCAGTTCTTC. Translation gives CASRSGTGLVNEQFF.

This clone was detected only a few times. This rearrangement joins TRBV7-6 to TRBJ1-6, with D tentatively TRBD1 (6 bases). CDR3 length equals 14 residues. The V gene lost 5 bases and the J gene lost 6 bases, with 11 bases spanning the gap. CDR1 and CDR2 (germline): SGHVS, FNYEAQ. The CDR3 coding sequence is TGTGCCAGCAGCCCACAGGGATTTAATTCACCCCTCCACTTT. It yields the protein CASSPQGFNSPLHF.

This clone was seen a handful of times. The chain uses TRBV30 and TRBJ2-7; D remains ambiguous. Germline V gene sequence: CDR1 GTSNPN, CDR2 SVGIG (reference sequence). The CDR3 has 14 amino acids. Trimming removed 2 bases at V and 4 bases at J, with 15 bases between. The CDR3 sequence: CAWSKVLQFYEQYF. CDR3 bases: TGTGCCTGGAGTAAAGTGTTACAGTTTTACGAGCAGTACTTC.

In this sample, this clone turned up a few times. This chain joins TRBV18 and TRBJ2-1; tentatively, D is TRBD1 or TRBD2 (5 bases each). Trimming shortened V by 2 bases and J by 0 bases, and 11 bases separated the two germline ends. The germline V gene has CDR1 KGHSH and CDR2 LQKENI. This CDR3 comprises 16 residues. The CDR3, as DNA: TGTGCCAGCTCACCATACGGGGCGAGCTCCTACAATGAGCAGTTCTTC. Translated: CASSPYGASSYNEQFF.

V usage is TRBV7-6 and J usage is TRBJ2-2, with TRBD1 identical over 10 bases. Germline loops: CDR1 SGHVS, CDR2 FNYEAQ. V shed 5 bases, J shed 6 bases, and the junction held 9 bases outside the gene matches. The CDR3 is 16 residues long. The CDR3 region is CASSPLTGGNSGELFF. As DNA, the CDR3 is TGTGCCAGCAGCCCTCTGACAGGGGGCAACTCCGGGGAGCTGTTTTTT.

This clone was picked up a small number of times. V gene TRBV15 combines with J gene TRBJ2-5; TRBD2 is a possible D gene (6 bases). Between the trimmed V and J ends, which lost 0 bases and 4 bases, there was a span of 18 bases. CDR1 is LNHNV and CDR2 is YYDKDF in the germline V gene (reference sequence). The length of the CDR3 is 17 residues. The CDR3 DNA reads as TGTGCCACCAGCAGAGAGGGGGGAAAGGGCGGCAGAGAGACCCAGTACTTC. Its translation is CATSREGGKGGRETQYF. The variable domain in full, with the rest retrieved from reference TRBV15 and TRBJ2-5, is DAMVIQNPRYQVTQFGKPVTLSCSQTLNHNVMYWYQQKSSQAPKLLFHYYDKDFNNEADTPDNFQSRRPNTSFCFLDIRSPGLGDTAMYLCATSREGGKGGRETQYFGPGTRLLVL.

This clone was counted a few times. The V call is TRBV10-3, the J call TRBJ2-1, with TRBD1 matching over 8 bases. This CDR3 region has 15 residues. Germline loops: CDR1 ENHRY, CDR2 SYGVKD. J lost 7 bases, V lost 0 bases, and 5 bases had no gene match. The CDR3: CAISESGTGMNEQFF. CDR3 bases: TGTGCCATCAGTGAGTCCGGGACAGGTATGAATGAGCAGTTCTTC.

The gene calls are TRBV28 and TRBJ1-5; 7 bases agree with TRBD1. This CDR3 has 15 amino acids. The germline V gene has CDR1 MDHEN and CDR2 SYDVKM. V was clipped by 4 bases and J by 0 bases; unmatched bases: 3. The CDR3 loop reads CASSWTGHSNQPQHF. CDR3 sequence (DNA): TGTGCCAGCAGTTGGACAGGTCATAGCAATCAGCCCCAGCATTTT.

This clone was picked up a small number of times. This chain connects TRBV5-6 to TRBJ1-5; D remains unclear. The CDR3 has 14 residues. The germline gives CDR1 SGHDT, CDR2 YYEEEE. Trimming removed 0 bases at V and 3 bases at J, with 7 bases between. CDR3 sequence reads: CASSLGEFNQPQHF. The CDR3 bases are TGTGCCAGCAGCTTGGGGGAGTTCAATCAGCCCCAGCATTTT. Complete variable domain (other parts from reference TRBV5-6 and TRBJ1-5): DAGVTQSPTHLIKTRGQQVTLRCSPKSGHDTVSWYQQALGQGPQFIFQYYEEEERQRGNFPDRFSGHQFPNYSSELNVNALLLGDSALYLCASSLGEFNQPQHFGDGTRLSIL.

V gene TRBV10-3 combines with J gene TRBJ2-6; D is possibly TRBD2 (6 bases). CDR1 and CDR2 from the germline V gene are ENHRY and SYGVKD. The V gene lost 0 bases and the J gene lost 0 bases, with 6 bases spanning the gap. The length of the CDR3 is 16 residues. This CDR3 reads CAISESGGSGANVLTF. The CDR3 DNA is TGTGCCATCAGTGAGTCGGGGGGCTCTGGGGCCAACGTCCTGACTTTC.

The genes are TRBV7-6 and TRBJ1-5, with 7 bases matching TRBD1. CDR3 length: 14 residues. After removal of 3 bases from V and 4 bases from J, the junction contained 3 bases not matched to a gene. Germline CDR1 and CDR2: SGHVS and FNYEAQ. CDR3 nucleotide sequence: TGTGCCAGCAGCTTGACAGGGAGGAATCAGCCCCAGCATTTT. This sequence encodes CASSLTGRNQPQHF.

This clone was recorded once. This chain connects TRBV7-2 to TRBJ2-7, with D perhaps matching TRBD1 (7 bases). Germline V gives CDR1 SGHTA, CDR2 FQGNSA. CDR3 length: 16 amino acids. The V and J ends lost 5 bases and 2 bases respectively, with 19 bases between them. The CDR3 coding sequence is TGTGCCAGCAGCAGCGCGGGGACAGCACAAACCTACGAGCAGTACTTC. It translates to CASSSAGTAQTYEQYF.

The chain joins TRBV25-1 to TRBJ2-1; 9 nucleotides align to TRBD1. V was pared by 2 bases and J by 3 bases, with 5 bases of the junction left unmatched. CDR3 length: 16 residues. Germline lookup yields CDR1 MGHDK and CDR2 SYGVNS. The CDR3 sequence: CASSEVTGGFYNEQFF. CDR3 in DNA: TGTGCCAGCAGTGAAGTTACAGGGGGCTTCTACAATGAGCAGTTCTTC.

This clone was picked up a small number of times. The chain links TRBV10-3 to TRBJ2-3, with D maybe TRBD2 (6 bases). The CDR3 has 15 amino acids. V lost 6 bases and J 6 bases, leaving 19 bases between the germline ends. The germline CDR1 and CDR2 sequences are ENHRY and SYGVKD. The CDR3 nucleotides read TGTGCCATCAGCGTGACTAGTAGTGGGCCTGATACGCAGTATTTT. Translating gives CAISVTSSGPDTQYF.

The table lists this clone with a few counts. This CDR3 is CASSSHREGQETQYF. The CDR3, as DNA: TGTGCCAGCAGTTCCCACAGGGAGGGTCAAGAGACCCAGTACTTC. The chain joins TRBV28 to TRBJ2-5; D might be TRBD2 (7 bases). The CDR3 is made up of 15 amino acids. Between the trimmed V and J ends, which lost 4 bases and 2 bases, there was a span of 14 bases. Germline V gene sequence: CDR1 MDHEN, CDR2 SYDVKM.